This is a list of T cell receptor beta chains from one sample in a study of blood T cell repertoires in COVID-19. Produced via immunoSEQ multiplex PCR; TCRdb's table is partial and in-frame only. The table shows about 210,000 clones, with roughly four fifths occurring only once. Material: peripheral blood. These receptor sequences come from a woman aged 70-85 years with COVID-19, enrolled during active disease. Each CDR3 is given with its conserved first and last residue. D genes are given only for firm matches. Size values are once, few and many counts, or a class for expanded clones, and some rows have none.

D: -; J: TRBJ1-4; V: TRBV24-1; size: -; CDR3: CATSDPRGAGEKLFF; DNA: TGTGCCACCAGTGATCCCCGGGGGGCAGGTGAAAAACTGTTTTTT
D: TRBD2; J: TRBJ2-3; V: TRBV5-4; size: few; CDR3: CASSLALADGLDTQYF; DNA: TGTGCCAGCAGCTTGGCTCTAGCGGACGGCTTAGATACGCAGTATTTT
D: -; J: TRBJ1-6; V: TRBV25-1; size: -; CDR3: CASSAMGPPPLHF; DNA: TGTGCCAGCAGTGCAATGGGCCCCCCGCCCCTCCACTTT
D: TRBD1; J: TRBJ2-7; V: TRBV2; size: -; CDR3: CASRRQGPSSYEQYF; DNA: TGTGCCAGCAGGAGACAGGGCCCCAGCTCCTACGAGCAGTACTTC
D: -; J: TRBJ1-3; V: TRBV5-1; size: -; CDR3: CASSEGRPGNTIYF; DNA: TGCGCCAGCAGCGAAGGGAGACCTGGAAACACCATATATTTT
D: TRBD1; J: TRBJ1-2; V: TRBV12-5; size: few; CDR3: CASGRTGGLSWDGYTF; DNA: TGTGCTAGTGGTCGGACAGGGGGCCTCTCTTGGGATGGCTACACCTTC
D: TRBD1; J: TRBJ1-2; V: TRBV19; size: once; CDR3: CASSNRGPGGYTF; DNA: TGTGCCAGTTCCAACAGGGGACCGGGAGGCTACACCTTC
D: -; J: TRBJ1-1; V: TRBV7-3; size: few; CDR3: CASSLNRATQGTEAFF; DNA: TGTGCCAGCAGCTTAAACAGGGCCACCCAAGGCACTGAAGCTTTCTTT
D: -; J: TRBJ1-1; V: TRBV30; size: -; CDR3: CAWSVRAEAFF; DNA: TGTGCCTGGAGTGTTCGAGCTGAAGCTTTCTTT
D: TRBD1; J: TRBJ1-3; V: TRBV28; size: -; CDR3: CASTPSGQAVSGNTIYF; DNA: TGTGCCAGCACCCCCTCCGGACAGGCGGTCTCTGGAAACACCATATATTTT
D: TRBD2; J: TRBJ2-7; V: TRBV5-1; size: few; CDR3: CASSFGGSSYEQYF; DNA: TGCGCCAGCAGCTTCGGGGGGAGCTCCTACGAGCAGTACTTC
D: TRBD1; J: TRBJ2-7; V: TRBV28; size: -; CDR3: CASSLSDRVKSHEQYF; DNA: TGTGCCAGCAGTTTATCCGACAGGGTGAAGTCGCACGAGCAGTACTTC
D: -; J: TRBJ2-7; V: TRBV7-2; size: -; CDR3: CASSAGATGYEQYF; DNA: TGTGCCAGCAGCGCCGGAGCGACTGGCTACGAGCAGTACTTC
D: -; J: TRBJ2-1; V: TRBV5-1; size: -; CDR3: CASSPGRSYNEQFF; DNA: TGCGCCAGCAGCCCGGGAAGGTCTTACAATGAGCAGTTCTTC
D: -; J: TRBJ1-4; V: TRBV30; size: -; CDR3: CAWSVGSAGGEKLFF; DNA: TGTGCCTGGAGTGTAGGATCAGCGGGCGGCGAAAAACTGTTTTTT
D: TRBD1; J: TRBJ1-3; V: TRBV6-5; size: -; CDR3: CASSYYRGSGNTIYF; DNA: TGTGCCAGCAGTTACTACAGGGGCTCTGGAAACACCATATATTTT
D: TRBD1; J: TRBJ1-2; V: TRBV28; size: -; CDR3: CASRLTGGADYGYTF; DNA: TGTGCCAGCCGATTGACAGGGGGCGCCGACTATGGCTACACCTTC
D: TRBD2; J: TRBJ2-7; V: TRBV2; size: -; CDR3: CASSEMGGNFYEQYF; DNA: TGTGCCAGCAGTGAAATGGGGGGGAATTTCTACGAGCAGTACTTC
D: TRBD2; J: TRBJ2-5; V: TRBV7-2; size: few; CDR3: CASSLGSGGQARETQYF; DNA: TGTGCCAGCAGCTTAGGGTCGGGGGGGCAGGCCCGAGAGACCCAGTACTTC
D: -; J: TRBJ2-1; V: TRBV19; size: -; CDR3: CASSILTSYNEQFF; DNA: TGTGCCAGTAGTATTCTTACTAGCTACAATGAGCAGTTCTTC
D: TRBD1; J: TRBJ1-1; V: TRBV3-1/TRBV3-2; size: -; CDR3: CASRPTGGNTEAFF; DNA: TGTGCCAGCAGGCCGACAGGGGGAAACACTGAAGCTTTCTTT
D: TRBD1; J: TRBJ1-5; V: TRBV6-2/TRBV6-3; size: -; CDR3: CASSYGNRGYNQPQHF; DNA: TGTGCCAGCAGTTACGGAAACAGGGGGTATAATCAGCCCCAGCATTTT
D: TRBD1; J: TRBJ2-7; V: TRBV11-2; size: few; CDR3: CASSRTETGLIEQYF; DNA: TGTGCCAGCAGCCGGACCGAGACAGGGCTTATTGAGCAGTACTTC
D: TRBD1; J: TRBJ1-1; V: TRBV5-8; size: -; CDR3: CASSFWDRGLNTEAFF; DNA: TGTGCCAGCAGCTTCTGGGACAGGGGCCTGAACACTGAAGCTTTCTTT
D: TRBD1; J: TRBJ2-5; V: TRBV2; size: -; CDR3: CASSRDRGLGETQYF; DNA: TGTGCCAGCAGCCGGGACAGGGGATTGGGGGAGACCCAGTACTTC
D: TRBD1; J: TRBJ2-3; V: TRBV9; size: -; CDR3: CASSVLTGGDTQYF; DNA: TGTGCCAGCAGCGTATTAACAGGGGGCGATACGCAGTATTTT
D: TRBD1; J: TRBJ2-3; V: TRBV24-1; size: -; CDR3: CATSDPGQGSADTQYF; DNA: TGTGCCACCAGTGACCCGGGACAGGGTAGCGCAGATACGCAGTATTTT
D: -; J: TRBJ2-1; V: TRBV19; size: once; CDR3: CASSMDTPQRDPYNEQFF; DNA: TGTGCCAGTAGTATGGACACTCCGCAAAGGGATCCCTACAATGAGCAGTTCTTC
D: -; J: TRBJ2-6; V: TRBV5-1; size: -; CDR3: CASSLVQHSGANVLTF; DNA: TGCGCCAGCAGCTTGGTTCAACACTCTGGGGCCAACGTCCTGACTTTC
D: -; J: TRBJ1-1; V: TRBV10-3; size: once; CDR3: CAISEKSRGVTEAFF; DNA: TGTGCCATCAGTGAGAAAAGCAGGGGAGTGACTGAAGCTTTCTTT
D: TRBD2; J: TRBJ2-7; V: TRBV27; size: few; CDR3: CASSGPPVGGSDEQYF; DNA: TGTGCCAGCTCCGGTCCCCCGGTTGGCGGGAGTGACGAGCAGTACTTC
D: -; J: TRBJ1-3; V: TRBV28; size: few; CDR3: CASSGGSSGNTIYF; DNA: TGTGCCAGCAGTGGAGGGTCCTCTGGAAACACCATATATTTT
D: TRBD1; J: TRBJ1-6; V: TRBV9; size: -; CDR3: CASSNGQGDSPLHF; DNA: TGTGCCAGCAGCAATGGACAGGGGGATTCACCCCTCCACTTT
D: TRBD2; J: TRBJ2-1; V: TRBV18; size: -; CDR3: CASSPPEGLAGFF; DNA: TGTGCCAGCTCACCACCGGAGGGACTAGCGGGCTTCTTC
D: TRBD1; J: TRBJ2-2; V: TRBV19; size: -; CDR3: CASSGDRANTGELFF; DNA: TGTGCCAGTAGTGGTGACAGGGCTAACACCGGGGAGCTGTTTTTT
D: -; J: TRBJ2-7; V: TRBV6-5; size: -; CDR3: CASSYNSPAYEQYF; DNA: TGTGCCAGCAGTTACAATTCACCAGCCTACGAGCAGTACTTC
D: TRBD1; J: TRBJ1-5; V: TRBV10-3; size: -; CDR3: CAISEIRGEIQPQHF; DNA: TGTGCCATCAGTGAGATCAGGGGGGAAATTCAGCCCCAGCATTTT
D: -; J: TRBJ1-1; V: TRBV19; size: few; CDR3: CASSMGLRRAGAFF; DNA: TGTGCCAGTAGTATGGGGTTGAGACGCGCGGGTGCTTTCTTT
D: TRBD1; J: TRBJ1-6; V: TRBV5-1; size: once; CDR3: CASSTRQGGNSPLHF; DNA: TGCGCCAGCAGCACCCGACAGGGAGGAAATTCACCCCTCCACTTT
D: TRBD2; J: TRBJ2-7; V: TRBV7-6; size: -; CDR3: CASSLAGGTGEQYF; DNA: TGTGCCAGCAGCTTAGCGGGGGGGACTGGGGAGCAGTACTTC
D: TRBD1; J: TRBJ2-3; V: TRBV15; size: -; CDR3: CATSRSGTGRTDTQYF; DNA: TGTGCCACCAGCAGATCCGGGACAGGCCGCACAGATACGCAGTATTTT